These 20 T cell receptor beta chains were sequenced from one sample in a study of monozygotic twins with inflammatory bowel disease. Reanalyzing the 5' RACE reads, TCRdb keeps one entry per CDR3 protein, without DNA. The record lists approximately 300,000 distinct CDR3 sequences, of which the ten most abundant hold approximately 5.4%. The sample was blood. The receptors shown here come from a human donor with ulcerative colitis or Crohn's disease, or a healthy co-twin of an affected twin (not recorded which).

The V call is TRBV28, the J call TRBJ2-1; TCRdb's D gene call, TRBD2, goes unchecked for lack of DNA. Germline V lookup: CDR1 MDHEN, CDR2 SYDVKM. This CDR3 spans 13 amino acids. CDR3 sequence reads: CASSTRPAGEQFF.

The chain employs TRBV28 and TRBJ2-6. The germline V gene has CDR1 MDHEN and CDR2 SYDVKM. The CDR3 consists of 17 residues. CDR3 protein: CASSLWTDLSGANVLTF.

CDR3: CASSPYRSGGTDTQYF. The V and J genes are TRBV12-3 or TRBV12-4 and TRBJ2-3; checking the TCRdb D call of TRBD2 is not possible without DNA. The CDR3 covers 16 residues.

The CDR3 region is CSILGTPYEQYF. V gene TRBV29-1 combines with J gene TRBJ2-7; checking the TCRdb D call of TRBD1 is not possible without DNA. CDR1 is SQVTM and CDR2 is ANQGSEA in the germline V gene. This CDR3 spans 12 amino acids.

CDR3 region: CASSTGVQETQYF. V and J are TRBV12-3 or TRBV12-4 and TRBJ2-5; TCRdb lists TRBD1, though no DNA is available to test this call. CDR3 size: 13 residues.

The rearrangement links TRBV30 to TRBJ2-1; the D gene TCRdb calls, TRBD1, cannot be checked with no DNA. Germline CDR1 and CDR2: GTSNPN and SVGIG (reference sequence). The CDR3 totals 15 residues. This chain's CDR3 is CAWSLEGRRYNEQFF.

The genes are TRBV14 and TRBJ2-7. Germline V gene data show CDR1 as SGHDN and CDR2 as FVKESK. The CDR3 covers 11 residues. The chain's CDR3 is CASSQAYEQYF.

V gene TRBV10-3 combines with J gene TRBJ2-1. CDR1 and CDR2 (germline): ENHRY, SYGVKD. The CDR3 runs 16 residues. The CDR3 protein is CAIRAMDGSSYNEQFF.

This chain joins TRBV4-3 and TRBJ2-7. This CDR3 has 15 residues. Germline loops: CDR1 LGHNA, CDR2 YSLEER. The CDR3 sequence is CASSQEVMSYYEQYF.

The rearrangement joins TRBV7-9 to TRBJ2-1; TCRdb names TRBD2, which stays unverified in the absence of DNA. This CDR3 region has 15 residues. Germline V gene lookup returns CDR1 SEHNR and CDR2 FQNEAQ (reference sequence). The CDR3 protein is CASGHLAGGYNEQFF.

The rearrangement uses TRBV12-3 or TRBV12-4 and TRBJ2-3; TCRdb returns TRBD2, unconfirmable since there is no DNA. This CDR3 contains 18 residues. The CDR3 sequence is CASSLRLAGGGSTDTQYF.

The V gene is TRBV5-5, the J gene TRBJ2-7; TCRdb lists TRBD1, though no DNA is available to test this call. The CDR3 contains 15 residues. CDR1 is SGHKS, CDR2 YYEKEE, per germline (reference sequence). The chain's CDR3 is CASSLVLSGVYEQYF.

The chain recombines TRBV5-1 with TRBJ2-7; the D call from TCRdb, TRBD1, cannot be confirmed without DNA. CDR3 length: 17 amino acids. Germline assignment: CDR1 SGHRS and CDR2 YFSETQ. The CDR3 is CASSLDLVRDRVYEQYF.

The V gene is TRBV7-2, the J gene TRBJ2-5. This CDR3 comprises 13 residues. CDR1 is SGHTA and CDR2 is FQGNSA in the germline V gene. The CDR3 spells CASSLGAQETQYF.

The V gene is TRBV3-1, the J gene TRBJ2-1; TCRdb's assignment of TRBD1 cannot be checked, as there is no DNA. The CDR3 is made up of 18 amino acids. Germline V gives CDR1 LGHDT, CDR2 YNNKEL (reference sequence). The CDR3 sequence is CASSPGGAGAGLYNEQFF.

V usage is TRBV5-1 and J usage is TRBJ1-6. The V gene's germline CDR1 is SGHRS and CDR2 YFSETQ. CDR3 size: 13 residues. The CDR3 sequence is CASSGGDNSPLHF.

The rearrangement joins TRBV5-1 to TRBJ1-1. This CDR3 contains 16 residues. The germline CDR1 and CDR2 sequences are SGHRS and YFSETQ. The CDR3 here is CASSLAGLLVGTEAFF.

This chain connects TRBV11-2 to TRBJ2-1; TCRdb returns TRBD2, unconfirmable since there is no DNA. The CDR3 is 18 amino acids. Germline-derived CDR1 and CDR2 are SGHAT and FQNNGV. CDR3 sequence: CASSLGVLAGYSYNEQFF.

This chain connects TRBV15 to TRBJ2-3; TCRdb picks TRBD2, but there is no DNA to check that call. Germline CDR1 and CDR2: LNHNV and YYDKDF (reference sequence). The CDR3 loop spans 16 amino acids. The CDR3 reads CATSRERGLFTDTQYF.

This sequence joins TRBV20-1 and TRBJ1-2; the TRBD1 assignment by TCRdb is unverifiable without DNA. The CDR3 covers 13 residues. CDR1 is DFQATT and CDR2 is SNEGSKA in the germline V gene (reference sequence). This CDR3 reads CSAIKGGGAGYTF.